This T cell receptor (beta chain) was identified in a study of cytomegalovirus exposure and HLA in healthy donors. Germline values: CDR1 GTSNPN, CDR2 SVGIG (reference sequence). CDR3 size: 15 residues. Trimming at V came to 2 bases and at J to 8 bases, leaving 12 bases not matched to a gene. The PCR made use of 60 Vbeta and 13 Jbeta primers. Profiling relied on immunoSEQ multiplex PCR, and the TCRdb table lists in-frame clones only, not all of them. The sample carries around 100,000 clones, 75% to 85% recorded once. This chain links TRBV30 with TRBJ2-4; TRBD1 matches 7 bases. Input material: PBMCs. The TCR was taken from a woman under 30 in good health and CMV-seropositive. CDR3 region: CAWSILDRDADIQYF. CDR3 nucleotides: TGTGCCTGGAGTATCCTAGACAGGGATGCGGACATTCAGTACTTC.